The sequence of this T cell receptor (beta chain) was determined in a study of blood T cell repertoires in COVID-19. At the level of the study: Donors in the United States, Italy and Spain gave samples during acute or convalescent COVID-19. T cells, B-cell-depleted T cells, or PBMCs supplied cDNA or gDNA.

Sequenced by immunoSEQ multiplex PCR; TCRdb stores in-frame clones only, minus some. The sample shows approximately 330,000 clones, roughly 86% of them seen only once. Participants were placed into cohorts based on the clinical history they reported. CDR3 size: 19 residues. The specimen sequenced was PBMCs or T cells enriched from blood (not recorded which). This receptor was identified in a young woman who had recovered from COVID-19. The chain has TRBV21-1 and TRBJ2-7; the tabulated D call, TRBD2, remains unverified against the DNA. TRBV21-1 has pseudogene status. This CDR3 is CASIPPQSRKAGVGYEQYF. The CDR3 coding sequence is TGTGCCAGCATCCCACCTCAGAGCCGCAAAGCGGGAGTCGGCTACGAGCAGTACTTC.